What follows are 3 T cell receptor beta chains derived from one specimen sequenced in a study of T cell responses to AZD1222 COVID-19 vaccine. TCRdb's copy holds only in-frame clones and misses some; the assay was immunoSEQ multiplex PCR. The table lists roughly 30,000 clones, 78% of them singletons, with 3.5% to 5.5% in the top ten. Sequencing was performed on peripheral blood, taken 28 days after the second AZD1222 dose. The receptors shown here come from an adult who received the AZD1222 COVID-19 vaccine.

This clone is judged medium-sized (0.01 to 0.1%). The genes are TRBV18 and TRBJ2-7; 8 positions agree with TRBD2. Trimming cost V 3 bases and J 6 bases; bases outside gene matches: 16. The CDR3 covers 17 residues. Germline V CDR1 and CDR2: KGHSH, LQKENI. The CDR3 here is CASSPLSAGTRTTEQYF. Written as DNA, the CDR3 is TGTGCCAGCTCACCCCTCTCGGCCGGGACTAGAACCACCGAGCAGTACTTC.

The rearrangement joins TRBV5-1 to TRBJ2-7; D unclear. This CDR3 has 14 residues. Germline V lookup: CDR1 SGHRS, CDR2 YFSETQ. V shed 0 bases and J shed 4 bases, with 11 bases lying between them. Here the CDR3 reads CASSLATANYEQYF. CDR3 sequence (DNA): TGCGCCAGCAGCTTGGCGACGGCGAATTACGAGCAGTACTTC. Combining the CDR3 with reference TRBV5-1 and TRBJ2-7 gives the whole variable domain KAGVTQTPRYLIKTRGQQVTLSCSPISGHRSVSWYQQTPGQGLQFLFEYFSETQRNKGNFPGRFSGRQFSNSRSEMNVSTLELGDSALYLCASSLATANYEQYFGPGTRLTVT.

V usage is TRBV5-6 and J usage is TRBJ1-4; D not resolved. The germline V gene encodes CDR1 SGHDT and CDR2 YYEEEE. Trimming cost V 1 base and J 6 bases, with 7 bases left between them. CDR3 length: 13 residues. The CDR3 spells CASSLLGDEKLFF. CDR3 sequence (DNA): TGTGCCAGCAGCTTGCTTGGGGATGAAAAACTGTTTTTT.